The entry below gives a single TCR beta chain sequence along with its context. What it binds is unknown. During its preparation, the TCRbeta library received unique molecular identifiers. MiXCR, run by TCRdb on the PCR reads, gives a single entry per CDR3 protein. Here the sample spans 250,000 to 300,000 distinct CDR3 sequences, 11% being singletons. This sample is part of a study of T-cell reconstitution after alpha-beta-depleted transplantation in children. The study's findings and limits: It was newly produced T cells that mostly accounted for T-cell counts and diversity one year after transplant.

The sequences come from peripheral blood, collected 180 days after TCRalphabeta/CD19-depleted stem cell transplant. The receptor's source is a male patient aged 2 to 9 who had a stem cell transplant for chronic granulomatous disease, so the T cells may come from the graft donor.

CDR3 sequence (DNA): TGTGCCAGCAGCCTACTGGATGGTGGGCAGGGCACCGGGGAGCTGTTTTTT. Translated: CASSLLDGGQGTGELFF. The gene calls are TRBV5-5 and TRBJ2-2; perhaps TRBD1 as D (5 bases). Trimming took 4 bases from V and 4 from J, leaving 20 bases between them. CDR3 length equals 17 residues. CDR1 is SGHKS, CDR2 YYEKEE, per germline (reference sequence).